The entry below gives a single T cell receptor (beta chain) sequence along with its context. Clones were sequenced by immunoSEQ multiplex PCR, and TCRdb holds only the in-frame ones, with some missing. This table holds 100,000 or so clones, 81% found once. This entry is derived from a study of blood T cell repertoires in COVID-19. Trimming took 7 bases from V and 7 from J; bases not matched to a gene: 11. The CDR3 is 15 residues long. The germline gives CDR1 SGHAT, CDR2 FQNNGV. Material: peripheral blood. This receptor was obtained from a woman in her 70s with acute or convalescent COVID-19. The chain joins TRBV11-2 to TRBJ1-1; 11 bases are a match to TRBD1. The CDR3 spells CASMLAGQGAGEAFF. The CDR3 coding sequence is TGTGCCAGCATGCTTGCCGGACAGGGGGCTGGTGAAGCTTTCTTT.